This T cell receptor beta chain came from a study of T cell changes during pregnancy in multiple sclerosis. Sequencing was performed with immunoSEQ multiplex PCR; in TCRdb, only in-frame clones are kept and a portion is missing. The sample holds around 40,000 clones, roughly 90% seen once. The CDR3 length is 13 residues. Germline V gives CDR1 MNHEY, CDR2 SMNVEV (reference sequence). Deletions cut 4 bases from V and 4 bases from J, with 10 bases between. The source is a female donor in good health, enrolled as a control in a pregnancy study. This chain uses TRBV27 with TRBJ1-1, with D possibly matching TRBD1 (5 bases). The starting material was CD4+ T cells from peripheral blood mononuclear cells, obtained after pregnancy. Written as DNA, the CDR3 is TGTGCCAGCAGTTCCAGGGTGGCCACTGAAGCTTTCTTT. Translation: CASSSRVATEAFF.